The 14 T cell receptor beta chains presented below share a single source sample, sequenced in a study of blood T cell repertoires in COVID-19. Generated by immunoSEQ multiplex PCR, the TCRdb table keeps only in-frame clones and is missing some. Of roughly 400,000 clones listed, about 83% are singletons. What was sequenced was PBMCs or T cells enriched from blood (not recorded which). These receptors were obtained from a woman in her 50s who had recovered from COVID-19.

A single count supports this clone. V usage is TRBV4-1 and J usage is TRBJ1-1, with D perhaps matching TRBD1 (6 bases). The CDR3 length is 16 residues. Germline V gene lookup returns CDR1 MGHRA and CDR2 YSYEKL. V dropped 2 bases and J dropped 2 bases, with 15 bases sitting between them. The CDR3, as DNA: TGCGCCAGCAGCCAAATCGGACAGAAGCTTAACACTGAAGCTTTCTTT. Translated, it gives CASSQIGQKLNTEAFF.

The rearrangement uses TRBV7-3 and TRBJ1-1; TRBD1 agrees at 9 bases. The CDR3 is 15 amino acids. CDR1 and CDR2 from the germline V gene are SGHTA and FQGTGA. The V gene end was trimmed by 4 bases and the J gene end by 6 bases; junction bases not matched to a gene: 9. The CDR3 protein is CASSSGGQGTAEAFF. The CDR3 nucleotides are TGTGCCAGCAGCTCTGGTGGACAGGGGACTGCTGAAGCTTTCTTT.

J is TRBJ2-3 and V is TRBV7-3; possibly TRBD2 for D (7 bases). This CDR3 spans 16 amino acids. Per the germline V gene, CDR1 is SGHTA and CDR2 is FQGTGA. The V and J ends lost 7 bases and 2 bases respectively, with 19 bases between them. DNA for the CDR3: TGTGCCAGCACCAAGGCCGGGGGGCTAAACACAGATACGCAGTATTTT. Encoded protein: CASTKAGGLNTDTQYF.

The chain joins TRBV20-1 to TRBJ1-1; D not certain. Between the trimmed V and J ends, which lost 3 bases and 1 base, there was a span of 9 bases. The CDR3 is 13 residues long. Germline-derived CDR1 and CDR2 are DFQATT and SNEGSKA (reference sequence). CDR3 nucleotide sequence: TGCAGTGCTAGTAAGTCAGAGAACACTGAAGCTTTCTTT. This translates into CSASKSENTEAFF.

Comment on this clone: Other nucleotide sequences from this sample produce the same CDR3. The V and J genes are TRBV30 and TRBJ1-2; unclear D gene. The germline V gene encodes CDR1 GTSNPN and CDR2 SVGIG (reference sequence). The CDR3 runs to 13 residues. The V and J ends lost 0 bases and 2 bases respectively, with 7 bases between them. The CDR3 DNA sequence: TGTGCCTGGAGTGTTCAATCAAACTATGGCTACACCTTC. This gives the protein CAWSVQSNYGYTF.

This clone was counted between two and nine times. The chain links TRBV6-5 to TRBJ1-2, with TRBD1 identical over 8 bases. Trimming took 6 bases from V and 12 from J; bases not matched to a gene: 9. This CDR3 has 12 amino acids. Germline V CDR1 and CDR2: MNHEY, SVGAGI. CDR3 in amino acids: CASRTITGGDTF. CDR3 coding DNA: TGTGCCAGCAGAACAATTACAGGGGGGGACACCTTC.

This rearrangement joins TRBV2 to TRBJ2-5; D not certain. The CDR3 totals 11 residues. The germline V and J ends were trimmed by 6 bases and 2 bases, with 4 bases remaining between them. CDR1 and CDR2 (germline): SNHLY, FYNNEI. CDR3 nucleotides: TGTGCCAGCAGACAGCAAGAGACCCAGTACTTC. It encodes CASRQQETQYF.

CDR3 in amino acids: CASIGQGGQPQHF. The CDR3, as DNA: TGTGCCAGCATCGGGCAGGGAGGGCAGCCCCAGCATTTT. The J gene is TRBJ1-5, the V gene TRBV6-5, with D maybe TRBD1 (5 bases). Germline values: CDR1 MNHEY, CDR2 SVGAGI. Trimming stripped 7 bases from V and 7 bases from J, with 14 bases between. This CDR3 spans 13 amino acids.

The CDR3 DNA is TGTGCCAGCGCCCGACAGGGGTTCTTGGAAAAACTGTTTTTT. The encoded protein is CASARQGFLEKLFF. The rearrangement links TRBV27 to TRBJ1-4, with 8 positions matching TRBD1. V was pared by 8 bases and J by 8 bases, with 10 bases of the junction left unmatched. This CDR3 comprises 14 residues. Germline CDR1 reads MNHEY; CDR2 reads SMNVEV (reference sequence). Full variable domain (remainder filled in from reference TRBV27 and TRBJ1-4): EAQVTQNPRYLITVTGKKLTVTCSQNMNHEYMSWYRQDPGLGLRQIYYSMNVEVTDKGDVPEGYKVSRKEKRNFPLILESPSPNQTSLYFCASARQGFLEKLFFGSGTQLSVL.

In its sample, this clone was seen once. For the CDR3, the DNA is TGTGCCAGCAGCCAACCTGCAAGGGGGATCAACGCCGGGGAGCTGTTTTTT. Protein sequence: CASSQPARGINAGELFF. The rearrangement links TRBV3-1 (or the pseudogene TRBV3-2) to TRBJ2-2; possibly TRBD1 for D (6 bases). This CDR3 spans 17 amino acids. CDR1 and CDR2 from the germline V gene are LGHDT and YNNKEL (reference sequence). Trimming left V 2 bases short and J 6 bases short, with 19 bases between.

This CDR3 is CASTPLGGQPYNEQFF. The CDR3 nucleotides are TGTGCCAGCACCCCCCTCGGGGGGCAGCCTTACAATGAGCAGTTCTTC. The chain has TRBV5-5 and TRBJ2-1, with a possible D match to TRBD2 (7 bases). Trimming cost V 6 bases and J 4 bases, with 20 bases left between them. Germline V lookup: CDR1 SGHKS, CDR2 YYEKEE (reference sequence). The CDR3 spans 16 residues.

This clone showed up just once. The CDR3 loop reads CASSEAPDSGSPLHF. CDR3 nucleotides: TGTGCCAGCAGTGAAGCTCCCGACAGTGGATCACCCCTCCACTTT. V gene TRBV6-1 combines with J gene TRBJ1-6; D perhaps matches TRBD1 (5 bases). V dropped 0 bases and J dropped 10 bases, with 13 bases sitting between them. This CDR3 comprises 15 residues. The germline V gene encodes CDR1 MNHNS and CDR2 SASEGT.

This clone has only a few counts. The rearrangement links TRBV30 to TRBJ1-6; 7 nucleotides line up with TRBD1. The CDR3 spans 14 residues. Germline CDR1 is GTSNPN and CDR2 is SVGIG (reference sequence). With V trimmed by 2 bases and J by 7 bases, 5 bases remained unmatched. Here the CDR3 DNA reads TGTGCCTGGAGTACACAGGGGATAAATTCACCCCTCCACTTT. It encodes CAWSTQGINSPLHF.

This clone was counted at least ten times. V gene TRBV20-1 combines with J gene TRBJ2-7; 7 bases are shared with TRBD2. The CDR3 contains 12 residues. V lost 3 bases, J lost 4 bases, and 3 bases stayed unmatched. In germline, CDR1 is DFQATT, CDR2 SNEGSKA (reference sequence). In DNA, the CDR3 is TGCAGTGCTAGTGTAGCGGGTTACGAGCAGTACTTC. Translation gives CSASVAGYEQYF.